This T cell receptor (beta chain) originates from a study of vaccination and CD4 T cells after COVID-19. Turning to the study itself: The convalescent group had six males, four females, seven Caucasians, two Asians, one multiracial.

Described treatment: roughly 11-day PBMC culture with coronavirus spike peptide pools or control peptides (ViraFEST assay). CD4+ T cells that had been cultured provided DNA sequenced with the Oncomine TCR Beta short-read assay. TCRdb re-derived calls from the PCR reads in MiXCR, one entry per CDR3 protein. The data show approximately 19,000 distinct CDR3 sequences, 40% to 60% seen once. Note on this clonotype: Its specificity is unknown.

This CDR3 has 14 residues. Deletions cut 7 bases from V and 2 bases from J, with 15 bases between. CDR1 is GTSNPN and CDR2 is SVGIG in the germline V gene (reference sequence). Findings and limits, study-wide: Only after vaccination were a median 86.3% of convalescents' reactive clones seen.

The sequence was collected from a human donor who had recovered from COVID-19. Here the sequenced sample was CD4+ T cells from blood, cultured in vitro, taken before SARS-CoV-2 vaccination. The chain is built from TRBV30 and TRBJ1-3; D is uncertain. CDR3 sequence (DNA): TGTGCCTACCACGATGGTAATCCTGGAAACACCATATATTTT. Translation: CAYHDGNPGNTIYF.